The source of this T cell receptor (beta chain) is a study of blood T cell repertoires in COVID-19. Study overall: PBMCs, B-cell-depleted T cells, or T cells were the source of the cDNA or gDNA that made up the material.

Trimming pared 6 bases from V and 5 bases from J, leaving 13 bases between. Looked up from germline, CDR1 is MNHNS and CDR2 is SASEGT. The CDR3 has 13 amino acids. Only in-frame clones appear in the TCRdb table, and some are missing; sequencing was by immunoSEQ multiplex PCR. The sample lists 150,000 to 200,000 clones, around 82% occurring once. Sequencing input: PBMCs or T cells enriched from blood (not recorded which). This clonotype originated in a woman in her fifties or sixties with acute COVID-19. J is TRBJ1-1 and V is TRBV6-1; D is uncertain. CDR3 nucleotides: TGTGCCAGCAGACCAGAACCGGAGACTGAAGCTTTCTTT. This translates into CASRPEPETEAFF.